Below are 20 T cell receptor beta chains sequenced from a single sample in a study of shared clonotypes between healthy human individuals. The protocol was immunoSEQ multiplex PCR, while the TCRdb copy is restricted to in-frame clones and leaves out a portion. The sample holds around 200,000 clones, 66% seen once. Sequenced material: memory CD4+ T cells sorted from blood. The subset here: CD45RA-negative fraction. The source of these receptors is a man aged 30 to 45 in good health.

The genes are TRBV6-1 and TRBJ2-1; tentative D call: TRBD2 (6 bases). CDR3 length: 17 amino acids. Germline lookup yields CDR1 MNHNS and CDR2 SASEGT. The V and J ends lost 4 bases and 2 bases respectively, with 18 bases between them. This chain's CDR3 is CASSGPGEWWPYNEQFF. CDR3 DNA sequence: TGTGCCAGCAGTGGCCCGGGGGAATGGTGGCCCTACAATGAGCAGTTCTTC.

In its sample, this clone was seen once. The V and J genes are TRBV11-2 and TRBJ1-2; unclear D gene. CDR3 size: 14 residues. Per the germline V gene, CDR1 is SGHAT and CDR2 is FQNNGV. Trimming took 5 bases from V and 8 from J, leaving 18 bases between them. This CDR3 is CASSPTGPTAGYTF. The CDR3 coding sequence is TGTGCCAGCAGCCCAACCGGGCCCACTGCGGGCTACACCTTC. The complete variable domain, with remaining parts taken from reference TRBV11-2 and TRBJ1-2, reads EAGVAQSPRYKIIEKRQSVAFWCNPISGHATLYWYQQILGQGPKLLIQFQNNGVVDDSQLPKDRFSAERLKGVDSTLKIQPAKLEDSAVYLCASSPTGPTAGYTFGSGTRLTVV.

V usage is TRBV5-8 and J usage is TRBJ2-5, with unresolved D. The germline V gene has CDR1 SGHTS and CDR2 YDEGEE. V gave up 4 bases and J gave up 5 bases, with 6 bases separating them. The CDR3 is 11 amino acids. CDR3 DNA: TGTGCCAGCAGCCTTCTGGAGACCCAGTACTTC. This codes for CASSLLETQYF.

The chain couples TRBV5-4 to TRBJ1-1; no firm D call. The CDR3 covers 12 residues. Germline loops: CDR1 SGHNT, CDR2 YYREEE (reference sequence). V was trimmed by 0 bases and J by 7 bases, leaving 7 bases between them. The CDR3 DNA follows: TGTGCCAGCAGCTTGGTAGGGATTGAAGCTTTCTTT. Protein: CASSLVGIEAFF.

The V gene is TRBV18, the J gene TRBJ1-2; D unresolved. Trimming took 3 bases from V and 5 from J, leaving 16 bases between them. Germline CDR1 is KGHSH and CDR2 is LQKENI. The CDR3 consists of 15 residues. CDR3: CASSPTDHGLYGYTF. CDR3 nucleotide sequence: TGTGCCAGCTCACCTACCGACCATGGGTTATATGGCTACACCTTC.

The V gene is TRBV20-1, the J gene TRBJ2-1, with D uncertain. Germline CDR1 and CDR2: DFQATT and SNEGSKA (reference sequence). V was pared by 3 bases and J by 5 bases, with 5 bases between. CDR3 size: 11 residues. CDR3 sequence reads: CSASPHNEQFF. Here the CDR3 DNA reads TGCAGTGCTAGCCCCCACAATGAGCAGTTCTTC.

This clone was seen only a few times. At the DNA level, this CDR3 is encoded by other sequences in the same sample as well. The gene calls are TRBV2 and TRBJ1-2; D unclear. Germline V lookup: CDR1 SNHLY, CDR2 FYNNEI. This CDR3 is built from 13 residues. V was trimmed by 4 bases and J by 2 bases, leaving 8 bases between them. The CDR3 loop reads CASSGVGNYGYTF. Here the CDR3 DNA reads TGTGCCAGCAGTGGTGTAGGGAACTATGGCTACACCTTC.

The chain employs TRBV5-1 and TRBJ2-5, with D unclear. Deletions cut 4 bases from V and 2 bases from J, with 9 bases between. This CDR3 contains 13 residues. Germline V gives CDR1 SGHRS, CDR2 YFSETQ. Here the CDR3 DNA reads TGCGCCAGCAGCCATGAAATACAAGAGACCCAGTACTTC. It encodes CASSHEIQETQYF.

J is TRBJ2-1 and V is TRBV19, with a possible D match to TRBD2 (5 bases). There are 17 residues in the CDR3. V was pared by 6 bases and J by 6 bases, with 24 bases between. Germline values: CDR1 LNHDA, CDR2 SQIVND (reference sequence). CDR3 sequence: CASRGEPRIQVGNEQFF. The CDR3 nucleotides read TGTGCCAGTAGGGGAGAACCACGGATTCAGGTCGGCAATGAGCAGTTCTTC.

As to this clone: The same CDR3 arises from other DNA sequences in this sample as well. This chain links TRBV9 with TRBJ2-5, with 10 nucleotides matching TRBD2. Germline CDR1 reads SGDLS; CDR2 reads YYNGEE. Trimming cost V 0 bases and J 2 bases; bases outside gene matches: 4. The CDR3 length is 16 residues. CDR3 sequence: CASSVGSGRGQETQYF. CDR3 sequence (DNA): TGTGCCAGCAGCGTAGGGAGCGGGAGGGGACAAGAGACCCAGTACTTC.

On this clone: Different DNA sequences within this sample yield the same CDR3. CDR3 protein: CASSRKVQETQYF. In DNA, the CDR3 is TGTGCCAGCAGCAGGAAGGTTCAAGAGACCCAGTACTTC. The chain carries TRBV5-4 and TRBJ2-5; D remains unclear. The CDR3 consists of 13 residues. Per germline, CDR1 SGHNT and CDR2 YYREEE (reference sequence). Trimming pared 4 bases from V and 2 bases from J, leaving 9 bases between.

This clone showed up many times. The chain links TRBV11-2 to TRBJ2-3; 10 bases are shared with TRBD1. The CDR3 length is 19 residues. Germline V gene lookup returns CDR1 SGHAT and CDR2 FQNNGV. V was pared by 6 bases and J by 2 bases, with 17 bases of the junction left unmatched. CDR3 sequence: CASRGRGHVRQGATDTQYF. CDR3 bases: TGTGCCAGCAGAGGAAGGGGGCACGTCCGACAGGGGGCCACAGATACGCAGTATTTT. The whole variable domain, filled in from reference TRBV11-2 and TRBJ2-3, reads EAGVAQSPRYKIIEKRQSVAFWCNPISGHATLYWYQQILGQGPKLLIQFQNNGVVDDSQLPKDRFSAERLKGVDSTLKIQPAKLEDSAVYLCASRGRGHVRQGATDTQYFGPGTRLTVL.

The DNA for the CDR3 is TGTGCCACCAAACCTCGGACTAGCTATAGCACAGATACGCAGTATTTT. It yields the protein CATKPRTSYSTDTQYF. The V gene is TRBV27, the J gene TRBJ2-3; TRBD2 matches at 8 bases. The CDR3 sequence is 16 residues long. The V gene's germline CDR1 is MNHEY and CDR2 SMNVEV (reference sequence). V lost 10 bases, J lost 0 bases, and 12 bases stayed unmatched.

This clone was detected only once. CDR3 in DNA: TGTGCCAGCTCACCAGTACCCGGGACAGGGGTAAACGAGCAGTACTTC. It specifies CASSPVPGTGVNEQYF. J is TRBJ2-7 and V is TRBV18; 10 bases are shared with TRBD1. J was trimmed by 5 bases and V by 2 bases; bases with no gene match: 9. Germline CDR1 KGHSH, CDR2 LQKENI. The CDR3 runs 16 residues. Together with reference TRBV18 and TRBJ2-7, the CDR3 gives the full variable domain: NAGVMQNPRHLVRRRGQEARLRCSPMKGHSHVYWYRQLPEEGLKFMVYLQKENIIDESGMPKERFSAEFPKEGPSILRIQQVVRGDSAAYFCASSPVPGTGVNEQYFGPGTRLTVT.

J is TRBJ1-2 and V is TRBV10-3; weak D call: TRBD1 (5 bases). Deletions cut 3 bases from V and 4 bases from J, with 9 bases between. This CDR3 region has 13 residues. Germline V gives CDR1 ENHRY, CDR2 SYGVKD. In DNA form, the CDR3 reads TGTGCCATCAGTGAAAGGGACGGCTATGGCTACACCTTC. Translating it yields CAISERDGYGYTF.

The chain uses TRBV7-9 and TRBJ2-2; D not certain. V lost 5 bases to trimming and J lost 0 bases, with 13 bases between them. The CDR3 runs to 16 residues. From germline, CDR1 is SEHNR and CDR2 FQNEAQ (reference sequence). Here the CDR3 reads CASSAPPQTNTGELFF. The CDR3 nucleotides read TGTGCCAGCAGCGCACCCCCCCAGACGAACACCGGGGAGCTGTTTTTT.

This chain links TRBV7-2 with TRBJ2-1; weak D call: TRBD2 (5 bases). The CDR3 has 16 residues. From germline, CDR1 is SGHTA and CDR2 FQGNSA. Deletions cut 2 bases from V and 9 bases from J, with 20 bases between. The CDR3 region has the DNA TGTGCCAGCAGCTTATCGGCTAGCTTAGCCCGTTCTGAGCAGTTCTTC. Its protein is CASSLSASLARSEQFF.

The chain uses TRBV28 and TRBJ2-5, with 12 bases matching TRBD2. Trimming removed 6 bases from V and 4 bases from J; junction bases left unmatched: 3. The CDR3 contains 14 residues. Germline-derived CDR1 and CDR2 are MDHEN and SYDVKM. The CDR3 coding sequence is TGTGCCAGCAGACCGGGACTAGCGGGAGAGACCCAGTACTTC. It translates to CASRPGLAGETQYF.

This chain uses TRBV15 with TRBJ1-2; weak D call: TRBD1 (5 bases). Trimming pared 4 bases from V and 0 bases from J, leaving 21 bases between. Germline V gene sequence: CDR1 LNHNV, CDR2 YYDKDF (reference sequence). CDR3 length: 18 amino acids. CDR3 loop: CATSTERPGTETNYGYTF. The CDR3 nucleotides are TGTGCCACCAGCACAGAGAGACCCGGGACCGAAACTAACTATGGCTACACCTTC.

In DNA form, the CDR3 reads TGTGCCAGCAGTAAGGGGTTTGGCAATCAGCCCCAGCATTTT. This translates into CASSKGFGNQPQHF. The chain links TRBV6-5 to TRBJ1-5; D might be TRBD1 (5 bases). The CDR3 is 14 amino acids. The ends were cut back, 5 bases at V and 2 bases at J, with 10 bases in the middle. CDR1 is MNHEY, CDR2 SVGAGI, per germline.